This T cell receptor beta chain was profiled in a study of blood T cell repertoires in COVID-19. Authors' processing steps: Amplified reference gene primers provided the basis for estimating nucleated cell counts. Generated by immunoSEQ multiplex PCR, the TCRdb table keeps only in-frame clones and is missing some. The D gene and trimming were derived from the DNA, and the V and J assignments and clone size from that table. Seen here are about 200,000 clones, around 82% observed once, and the top ten hold roughly 5%. The participants were between about 18 and 90 years old and came from roughly 25 US areas. Assignments of participants to cohorts depended upon their own reported clinical history. CDR1 and CDR2 from the germline V gene are GTSNPN and SVGIG (reference sequence). CDR3 length: 13 amino acids. Trimming pared 4 bases from V and 2 bases from J, leaving 6 bases between.

The receptor comes from a woman aged 55-69 years with acute COVID-19. The sequenced sample was PBMCs or T cells enriched from blood (not recorded which). The gene calls are TRBV30 and TRBJ2-6, with D uncertain. For the CDR3, the DNA is TGTGCCTGGAACTTTGCTGGGGCCAACGTCCTGACTTTC. Protein sequence: CAWNFAGANVLTF.